This T cell receptor beta chain was identified during a study of blood T cell repertoires in COVID-19. At the level of the study: Material from acute and convalescent COVID-19 was sourced from the United States, Italy and Spain. T cells, B-cell-depleted T cells, or PBMCs provided the cDNA or gDNA that served as material.

Authors' methods: Amplifying reference gene primers gave estimates of nucleated cell counts. The method was immunoSEQ multiplex PCR; TCRdb's version includes in-frame clones alone and lacks a portion of them. The DNA gave D and trimming, while V, J and clone size come from that table. Of hundreds of thousands of clones in the sample, 80% to 90% were seen once. The CDR3 has 15 amino acids. Germline V gene data show CDR1 as SGHTA and CDR2 as FQGTGA. V was pared by 5 bases and J by 0 bases, with 11 bases between. This clone was seen a single time. This sequence was found in a man aged 35 to 55 with acute or convalescent COVID-19. This chain links TRBV7-3 with TRBJ2-1; D is perhaps TRBD2 (6 bases). Sequencing input: peripheral blood. CDR3 sequence: CASSPGRGSYNEQFF. The CDR3 DNA follows: TGTGCCAGCAGCCCAGGGCGGGGCTCCTACAATGAGCAGTTCTTC.